What follows are 2 T cell receptor beta chains derived from one specimen sequenced in a study of T cell responses to AZD1222 COVID-19 vaccine. Sequencing was performed with immunoSEQ multiplex PCR; in TCRdb, only in-frame clones are kept and a portion is missing. The sample lists 150,000 or so clones, about nine tenths seen once, with 6.3% in the top ten. Sequenced here: peripheral blood, sampled on day 0 of AZD1222 vaccination. The receptors were sampled from an adult in good health.

This clone was detected only once. The V gene is TRBV12-3 or TRBV12-4, the J gene TRBJ1-6; no definite D call. Trimming stripped 6 bases from V and 10 bases from J, with 13 bases between. This CDR3 has 13 amino acids. The CDR3 DNA follows: TGTGCCAGCAGACGAACGACCGGCTCACCCCTCCACTTT. Amino acids: CASRRTTGSPLHF.

The genes are TRBV5-1 and TRBJ2-7; no clear D gene. The CDR3 is made up of 15 amino acids. V lost 2 bases, J lost 6 bases, and 18 bases lay in between. CDR1 SGHRS and CDR2 YFSETQ come from the germline V gene. The CDR3, as DNA: TGCGCCAGCAGCTTTTCAGGCAGACCTACGGGCGAGCAGTACTTC. This sequence encodes CASSFSGRPTGEQYF. The whole variable domain, remainder taken from reference TRBV5-1 and TRBJ2-7, is KAGVTQTPRYLIKTRGQQVTLSCSPISGHRSVSWYQQTPGQGLQFLFEYFSETQRNKGNFPGRFSGRQFSNSRSEMNVSTLELGDSALYLCASSFSGRPTGEQYFGPGTRLTVT.